Listed here are 3 T cell receptor beta chains from one sample, sequenced in a study of esophageal squamous cell carcinoma under preoperative chemotherapy (dated by TCRdb to 2017 to 2018). The library was prepared using PCR. The instrument was a HiSeq X Ten. The public sequencing data were trimmed at Q25 with fastp and processed into clonotypes with MiXCR by TCRdb, which kept only in-frame beta chains. Merged by CDR3 protein, the rows form single entries marked with the most common genes and DNA. This sample has approximately 16,000 distinct CDR3 sequences in its table, and under 55% of those were observed once. More than 25% of the sample is in the top ten clones. This specimen's time point label, per the study, means: before preoperative PTX-NDP chemotherapy. Sample collection occurred from a patient given preoperative chemotherapy. These receptor sequences come from a human donor with esophageal squamous cell carcinoma. The donor label of this sample is uncertain.

This clonotype was counted only a few times. The chain combines TRBV11-2 with TRBJ2-7, with D unresolved. V lost 0 bases, J lost 9 bases, and 12 bases lay in between. Germline V gene data show CDR1 as SGHAT and CDR2 as FQNNGV. The CDR3 length is 13 residues. The CDR3 coding sequence is TGTGCCAGCAGCTTAGACGCAGGTACTCGGCAGTACTTC. Translating it yields CASSLDAGTRQYF. Full variable domain (rest looked up from reference TRBV11-2 and TRBJ2-7): EAGVAQSPRYKIIEKRQSVAFWCNPISGHATLYWYQQILGQGPKLLIQFQNNGVVDDSQLPKDRFSAERLKGVDSTLKIQPAKLEDSAVYLCASSLDAGTRQYFGPGTRLTVT.

This clonotype has only one observation. This sequence joins TRBV12-5 and TRBJ1-2; TRBD1 matches 8 bases. The CDR3 loop spans 13 amino acids. V was pared by 6 bases and J by 7 bases, with 7 bases of the junction left unmatched. The germline V gene encodes CDR1 LGHNT and CDR2 FRNRAP. Written as DNA, the CDR3 is TGTGCTAGTGGGGGACAGGAAGTGGGTGGCTACACCTTC. It specifies CASGGQEVGGYTF. Using reference TRBV12-5 and TRBJ1-2 for the parts outside the CDR3, the full variable domain is DARVTQTPRHKVTEMGQEVTMRCQPILGHNTVFWYRQTMMQGLELLAYFRNRAPLDDSGMPKDRFSAEMPDATLATLKIQPSEPRDSAVYFCASGGQEVGGYTFGSGTRLTVV.

This clonotype was detected ten times or more. One end of the junction fails to match germline, which may point to a read error. The chain carries TRBV7-8 and TRBJ2-5; 7 nucleotides match TRBD1. The DNA matches TRBJ2-7 better at its end, which makes the J call doubtful. CDR3 length equals 15 residues. CDR1 is SGHVS, CDR2 FQNEAQ, per germline. The CDR3 sequence is CASSLAGGTIYEQYF. The CDR3 DNA is TGTGCCAGCAGCCTAGCAGGGGGAACCATCTACGAGCAGTACTTC.